The rows below give T cell receptor beta chains drawn from one sample of a study of response to subunit inactivated influenza vaccine. TCRdb reprocessed the RT-PCR reads via MiXCR and lists one record per CDR3 protein. The profile shows approximately 570,000 distinct CDR3 sequences, approximately 7.6% of them singletons. This material consisted of PBMCs from blood, taken 23 to 25 months after vaccination. The receptors derive from a man in his fifties or sixties who received an inactivated influenza vaccine. CDR3s include the opening cysteine and the closing phenylalanine or tryptophan. D genes are given only for firm matches. Clone size is shown for a subset of rows, as once, few, many or a class of expanded clone.

V gene	J gene	D gene	clone size	CDR3 DNA	CDR3 protein
TRBV6-2/TRBV6-3	TRBJ2-1	TRBD1	many	TGTGCCATCCGCTTGGGACAGGGGGGATCGGAGACGCTCTTC	CAIRLGQGGSETLF
TRBV6-2/TRBV6-3	TRBJ2-1	.	.	TGTGCCAGCAGTTACTCGATTCTAGGGGACAATGAGCAGTTCTTC	CASSYSILGDNEQFF
TRBV5-1	TRBJ2-7	TRBD1	few	TGCGCCAGCAGCGCTTTCTGGGACAGGGACTACGAGCAGTACTTC	CASSAFWDRDYEQYF
TRBV20-1	TRBJ2-7	TRBD1	few	TGCAGTGCAAAGGACGGGACAGCCTCCTACGAGCAGTACTTC	CSAKDGTASYEQYF
TRBV5-1	TRBJ1-6	.	.	TGCGCCAGCAGCCCCCACGCCACTGATAATTCACCCCTCCACTTT	CASSPHATDNSPLHF
TRBV4-2	TRBJ1-2	TRBD1	.	TGTGCCAGCAGCCCTGGGGGACAGGGGATTTATGGCTACACCTTC	CASSPGGQGIYGYTF
TRBV12-3/TRBV12-4	TRBJ2-2	.	.	TGTGCCAGCACCCTGACCCTCACGAACACCGGGGAGCTGTTTTTT	CASTLTLTNTGELFF
TRBV24-1	TRBJ2-1	TRBD1	.	TGTGCCACCAGTGAAACAGGACAGGGTCGCTACAATGAGCAGTTCTTC	CATSETGQGRYNEQFF
TRBV27	TRBJ2-2	.	few	TGTGCCAGCAGTTCGGTCGGGGGCGACGGCACCGGGGAGCTGTTTTTT	CASSSVGGDGTGELFF
TRBV25-1	TRBJ1-6	.	few	TGTGCCAGCAGTGCCACTTTCGGGACATTTAATTCACCCCTCCACTTT	CASSATFGTFNSPLHF
TRBV12-3/TRBV12-4	TRBJ2-7	.	few	TGTGCCAGCAGTTTACCGGGACCATCCTACGAGCAGTACTTC	CASSLPGPSYEQYF
TRBV7-2	TRBJ1-2	.	.	TGTGCCAGCAGCGACCCGGGTGCAAGGGGCTACACCTTC	CASSDPGARGYTF
TRBV20-1	TRBJ2-1	TRBD1	few	TGCAGTGCTAGGGCCGGGACAGCGTACAATGAGCAGTTCTTC	CSARAGTAYNEQFF
TRBV20-1	TRBJ2-7	.	many	TGCAGTGCTAGCTTAATCGGCCTAGGGATCTACGAGCAGTACTTC	CSASLIGLGIYEQYF
TRBV5-1	TRBJ1-6	.	few	TGCGCCAGCGCGACAGAACATAATTCACCCCTCCACTTT	CASATEHNSPLHF
TRBV20-1	TRBJ2-1	TRBD2	.	TGCAGTGCACTAGCGGGAGTTACGGATGAGCAGTTCTTC	CSALAGVTDEQFF